Presented here are 14 T cell receptor beta chains from one specimen sequenced in a study of blood T cell repertoires in COVID-19. Generated by immunoSEQ multiplex PCR, the TCRdb table keeps only in-frame clones and is missing some. The repertoire has about 130,000 clones, roughly 91% of them found once; the top ten carry 2.5% to 3%. Sequences were obtained from peripheral blood. The receptors shown here come from a man aged 60 to 75 with active or convalescent COVID-19.

V gene TRBV11-3 combines with J gene TRBJ2-2; a possible D gene is TRBD1 (5 bases). There are 16 residues in the CDR3. Trimming left V 5 bases short and J 1 base short, with 14 bases between. Looked up from germline, CDR1 is SGHNT and CDR2 is YENEEA. The CDR3 DNA reads as TGTGCCAGCAGCCCCAAGGGGCGTTTGAACACCGGGGAGCTGTTTTTT. Protein product: CASSPKGRLNTGELFF. Variable domain in full (rest from reference TRBV11-3 and TRBJ2-2): EAGVVQSPRYKIIEKKQPVAFWCNPISGHNTLYWYLQNLGQGPELLIRYENEEAVDDSQLPKDRFSAERLKGVDSTLKIQPAELGDSAVYLCASSPKGRLNTGELFFGEGSRLTVL.

The chain joins TRBV3-1 (or the pseudogene TRBV3-2) to TRBJ2-5; the match to TRBD1 covers 9 bases. J gave up 2 bases and V 4 bases, and 8 bases lay outside the gene matches. CDR1 is LGHDT and CDR2 is YNNKEL in the germline V gene (reference sequence). The CDR3 spans 16 residues. The CDR3 bases are TGTGCCAGCAGCCCCACACCCGGGACAGGGCAAGAGACCCAGTACTTC. Protein sequence: CASSPTPGTGQETQYF.

The chain is built from TRBV3-1 (or the pseudogene TRBV3-2) and TRBJ1-2, with 9 bases that match TRBD1. The CDR3 covers 15 residues. The trim removed 1 base at V and 4 bases at J, leaving 4 bases unmatched. Germline V lookup: CDR1 LGHDT, CDR2 YNNKEL (reference sequence). The CDR3: CASSQGDRASYGYTF. Written as DNA, the CDR3 is TGTGCCAGCAGCCAAGGGGACAGGGCTAGCTATGGCTACACCTTC.

This clone came up once. This chain uses TRBV5-1 with TRBJ2-3; 13 bases match TRBD2. The CDR3 extends over 16 amino acids. CDR1 is SGHRS, CDR2 YFSETQ, per germline. The trim removed 4 bases at V and 6 bases at J, leaving 8 bases unmatched. This CDR3 reads CASSPGTSGMMDTQYF. Here the CDR3 DNA reads TGCGCCAGCAGCCCCGGGACTAGCGGGATGATGGATACGCAGTATTTT.

The genes are TRBV6-5 and TRBJ1-1; D is ambiguous. Trimming took 1 base from V and 3 from J, leaving 6 bases between them. CDR3 length equals 13 residues. The germline V gene has CDR1 MNHEY and CDR2 SVGAGI. In DNA form, the CDR3 reads TGTGCCAGCAGTTACTACGGTGACACTGAAGCTTTCTTT. Protein: CASSYYGDTEAFF.

V usage is TRBV6-5 and J usage is TRBJ1-5; a possible D gene is TRBD1 (5 bases). Germline V gives CDR1 MNHEY, CDR2 SVGAGI. V lost 0 bases and J 5 bases, leaving 8 bases between the germline ends. This CDR3 contains 14 residues. The CDR3 coding sequence is TGTGCCAGCAGTTACTCAGGGGAGGATCAGCCCCAGCATTTT. It specifies CASSYSGEDQPQHF.

This rearrangement joins TRBV5-1 to TRBJ1-1, with D maybe TRBD1 (6 bases). Trimming took 5 bases from V and 3 from J, leaving 14 bases between them. Germline CDR1 reads SGHRS; CDR2 reads YFSETQ. The CDR3 has 14 residues. CDR3 nucleotides: TGCGCCAGCAGAGATACCAGGGGTTACACTGAAGCTTTCTTT. This encodes CASRDTRGYTEAFF.

The CDR3 DNA follows: TGTGCCAGCCAACTAAAGCCGTACGAGCAGTACTTC. Translated, it gives CASQLKPYEQYF. The gene calls are TRBV28 and TRBJ2-7, with D uncertain. The CDR3 contains 12 residues. Germline CDR1 MDHEN, CDR2 SYDVKM. V lost 8 bases to trimming and J lost 4 bases, with 12 bases between them.

Concerning this clone: Other DNA sequences of this sample code for an identical CDR3. The chain joins TRBV18 to TRBJ1-2; the match to TRBD1 covers 7 bases. This CDR3 contains 13 residues. CDR1 KGHSH and CDR2 LQKENI come from the germline V gene. Germline trimming cut 2 bases from V and 6 bases from J; bases unmatched to any gene: 3. The CDR3 DNA sequence: TGTGCCAGCTCACCAAGACAGGGCGATGGCTACACCTTC. Translation: CASSPRQGDGYTF.

The rearrangement joins TRBV9 to TRBJ1-1; 7 positions match TRBD1. This CDR3 is built from 15 residues. Germline trimming cut 0 bases from V and 4 bases from J; bases unmatched to any gene: 6. Germline CDR1 SGDLS, CDR2 YYNGEE. The CDR3 region is CASSVDGQGGTEAFF. DNA of the CDR3: TGTGCCAGCAGCGTAGATGGCCAGGGGGGCACTGAAGCTTTCTTT.

The V and J genes are TRBV30 and TRBJ2-5; the D is unclear. CDR3 length equals 14 residues. The V gene lost 0 bases and the J gene lost 2 bases, with 10 bases spanning the gap. CDR1 and CDR2 from the germline V gene are GTSNPN and SVGIG (reference sequence). The CDR3 region is CAWSVLLQQETQYF. For the CDR3, the DNA is TGTGCCTGGAGTGTACTGTTACAGCAAGAGACCCAGTACTTC. Based on the CDR3 plus reference TRBV30 and TRBJ2-5, the full variable domain is SQTIHQWPATLVQPVGSPLSLECTVEGTSNPNLYWYRQAAGRGLQLLFYSVGIGQISSEVPQNLSASRPQDRQFILSSKKLLLSDSGFYLCAWSVLLQQETQYFGPGTRLLVL.

Comments on this clone: Relative to the germline gene, one junction end is altered; a read error may explain this. The V gene is TRBV27, the J gene TRBJ2-7; D may be TRBD1 (6 bases). CDR1 is MNHEY and CDR2 is SMNVEV in the germline V gene (reference sequence). This CDR3 contains 14 residues. In DNA form, the CDR3 reads TGTGCCAGCAGTTTCCAAGGACAGAGCTACGTGCAGTACTTC. It yields the protein CASSFQGQSYVQYF.

This chain connects TRBV19 to TRBJ2-5; perhaps TRBD2 as D (5 bases). This CDR3 has 14 amino acids. CDR1 is LNHDA, CDR2 SQIVND, per germline (reference sequence). V was clipped by 1 base and J by 3 bases, with 9 bases between them. CDR3 DNA: TGTGCCAGTAGTATAGGTCGGGGTAAAGAGACCCAGTACTTC. Its protein is CASSIGRGKETQYF.

This chain connects TRBV19 to TRBJ1-5; 7 bases match TRBD1. Trimming took 7 bases from V and 0 from J; bases not matched to a gene: 12. This CDR3 is built from 17 residues. Germline values: CDR1 LNHDA, CDR2 SQIVND (reference sequence). DNA of the CDR3: TGTGCCAGTACCCCGATGGCAGGGGGATTTAGCAATCAGCCCCAGCATTTT. Its protein product is CASTPMAGGFSNQPQHF.